The 14 T cell receptor beta chains listed next were all sequenced from one sample in a study of blood T cell repertoires in COVID-19. The protocol was immunoSEQ multiplex PCR, while the TCRdb copy is restricted to in-frame clones and leaves out a portion. The table shows over 90,000 clones, with roughly 81% occurring only once. Specimen: peripheral blood. These receptors all stem from a man older than 75 with COVID-19, enrolled during active disease.

A single count supports this clone. V usage is TRBV19 and J usage is TRBJ2-1; 9 nucleotides match TRBD2. V dropped 7 bases and J dropped 8; count of bases not matched to a gene: 6. The CDR3 is 13 amino acids. Germline CDR1 and CDR2: LNHDA and SQIVND (reference sequence). CDR3 sequence reads: CASKVSGSDEQFF. CDR3 bases: TGTGCCAGTAAGGTTAGCGGGAGCGATGAGCAGTTCTTC.

The chain recombines TRBV7-9 with TRBJ2-7, with no clear D. The germline V gene encodes CDR1 SEHNR and CDR2 FQNEAQ (reference sequence). This CDR3 comprises 12 residues. Trimming shortened V by 1 base and J by 4 bases, and 5 bases separated the two germline ends. The CDR3 coding sequence is TGTGCCAGCAGCTTAGATCAGTACGAGCAGTACTTC. Residues: CASSLDQYEQYF.

V is TRBV7-2 and J is TRBJ1-2, with no clear D. The CDR3 runs to 15 residues. CDR1 SGHTA and CDR2 FQGNSA come from the germline V gene. V was shortened by 5 bases and J by 4 bases, with 17 bases between the two germline ends. The DNA of the CDR3 is TGTGCCAGCAGCCCTCGACTAGAAACGGTCTATGGCTACACCTTC. Protein product: CASSPRLETVYGYTF.

The chain has TRBV20-1 and TRBJ1-5; TRBD1 aligns across 8 bases. V shed 3 bases, J shed 6 bases, and the junction held 4 bases outside the gene matches. Germline V CDR1 and CDR2: DFQATT, SNEGSKA (reference sequence). The CDR3 extends over 13 amino acids. For the CDR3, the DNA is TGCAGTGCTAGTGCTACAGGGGGTCAGCCCCAGCATTTT. It encodes CSASATGGQPQHF.

V and J are TRBV2 and TRBJ1-3, with D uncertain. Germline V gives CDR1 SNHLY, CDR2 FYNNEI. V shed 7 bases and J shed 4 bases, with 8 bases lying between them. The CDR3 spans 12 residues. In DNA, the CDR3 is TGTGCCAGCAAGGAGGGAGGAAACACCATATATTTT. The encoded protein is CASKEGGNTIYF.

The V call is TRBV7-3, the J call TRBJ2-2; the D gene is possibly TRBD2 (6 bases). V gave up 5 bases and J gave up 4 bases, with 11 bases separating them. Germline values: CDR1 SGHTA, CDR2 FQGTGA. The CDR3 length is 14 residues. CDR3 residues: CASSPAGGTGELFF. The CDR3 DNA reads as TGTGCCAGCAGCCCCGCCGGGGGCACCGGGGAGCTGTTTTTT. The complete variable domain, with remaining parts taken from reference TRBV7-3 and TRBJ2-2, reads GAGVSQTPSNKVTEKGKYVELRCDPISGHTALYWYRQSLGQGPEFLIYFQGTGAADDSGLPNDRFFAVRPEGSVSTLKIQRTERGDSAVYLCASSPAGGTGELFFGEGSRLTVL.

The rearrangement uses TRBV29-1 and TRBJ2-1; TRBD2 might be the D (5 bases). Trimming stripped 4 bases from V and 3 bases from J, with 10 bases between. The V gene's germline CDR1 is SQVTM and CDR2 ANQGSEA. This CDR3 has 13 amino acids. In DNA, the CDR3 is TGCAGCGTTGTTAAACTAGACTACAATGAGCAGTTCTTC. This translates into CSVVKLDYNEQFF.

The J gene is TRBJ1-1, the V gene TRBV15; 10 bases are a match to TRBD1. The CDR3 length is 14 residues. The trim removed 3 bases at V and 3 bases at J, leaving 1 base unmatched. Germline V gives CDR1 LNHNV, CDR2 YYDKDF (reference sequence). This chain's CDR3 is CATSSGQGDTEAFF. The CDR3 DNA is TGTGCCACCAGCAGTGGACAGGGGGACACTGAAGCTTTCTTT.

This clone was seen a few times. CDR3 DNA: TGTGCCAGCAGCGAATGGGACAGATCCAACTATGGCTACACCTTC. It codes for CASSEWDRSNYGYTF. The rearrangement joins TRBV7-2 to TRBJ1-2; 7 bases are a match to TRBD1. Germline V CDR1 and CDR2: SGHTA, FQGNSA. CDR3 length equals 15 residues. Trimming took 5 bases from V and 2 from J; bases not matched to a gene: 8. The entire variable domain, with the rest obtained from reference TRBV7-2 and TRBJ1-2, is as follows: GAGVSQSPSNKVTEKGKDVELRCDPISGHTALYWYRQSLGQGLEFLIYFQGNSAPDKSGLPSDRFSAERTGGSVSTLTIQRTQQEDSAVYLCASSEWDRSNYGYTFGSGTRLTVV.

This clone was recorded once. The chain recombines TRBV19 with TRBJ1-1, with D maybe TRBD1 (5 bases). Looked up from germline, CDR1 is LNHDA and CDR2 is SQIVND (reference sequence). The CDR3 sequence is 14 residues long. Deletions cut 1 base from V and 2 bases from J, with 8 bases between. CDR3 sequence reads: CASSIGDSNTEAFF. The CDR3 DNA reads as TGTGCCAGTAGTATAGGGGACTCTAACACTGAAGCTTTCTTT.

This sequence joins TRBV9 and TRBJ1-2; 8 nucleotides align to TRBD1. V trimming: 4 bases; J trimming: 4 bases; junction bases outside the gene matches: 9. CDR3 length: 15 amino acids. CDR1 is SGDLS and CDR2 is YYNGEE in the germline V gene. In nucleotides, the CDR3 is TGTGCCAGCAGCACTTCAGGGGGCCATGGCTATGGCTACACCTTC. Translation gives CASSTSGGHGYGYTF.

This rearrangement joins TRBV11-2 to TRBJ2-7; possibly TRBD2 for D (6 bases). The V end lost 3 bases, the J end lost 2 bases, and 11 bases lay between the germline ends. Germline CDR1 and CDR2: SGHAT and FQNNGV. The CDR3 extends over 14 amino acids. CDR3 nucleotides: TGTGCCAGCAGCTTTCCCGGGGGTCCCTACGAGCAGTACTTC. Protein sequence: CASSFPGGPYEQYF. The variable domain in full, with the rest retrieved from reference TRBV11-2 and TRBJ2-7, is EAGVAQSPRYKIIEKRQSVAFWCNPISGHATLYWYQQILGQGPKLLIQFQNNGVVDDSQLPKDRFSAERLKGVDSTLKIQPAKLEDSAVYLCASSFPGGPYEQYFGPGTRLTVT.

This clone was picked up a small number of times. The chain carries TRBV30 and TRBJ1-1; no clear D gene. Germline CDR1 GTSNPN, CDR2 SVGIG (reference sequence). V was clipped by 2 bases and J by 3 bases, with 10 bases between them. This CDR3 is 13 amino acids long. The CDR3 loop reads CAWSRGGYTEAFF. The CDR3 nucleotides read TGTGCCTGGAGTCGGGGTGGGTACACTGAAGCTTTCTTT.

The rearrangement links TRBV2 to TRBJ1-6; no firm D call. Per germline, CDR1 SNHLY and CDR2 FYNNEI. The CDR3 is made up of 14 amino acids. V was trimmed by 2 bases and J by 5 bases, leaving 7 bases between them. The chain's CDR3 is CASSEWRNNSPLHF. For the CDR3, the DNA is TGTGCCAGCAGTGAATGGCGGAATAATTCACCCCTCCACTTT.